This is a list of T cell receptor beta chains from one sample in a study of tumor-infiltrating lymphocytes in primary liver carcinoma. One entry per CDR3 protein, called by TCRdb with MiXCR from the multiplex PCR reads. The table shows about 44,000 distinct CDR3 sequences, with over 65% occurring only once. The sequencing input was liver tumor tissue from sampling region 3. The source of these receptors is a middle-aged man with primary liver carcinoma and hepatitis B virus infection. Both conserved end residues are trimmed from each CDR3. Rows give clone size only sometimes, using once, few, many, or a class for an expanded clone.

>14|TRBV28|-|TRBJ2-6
ASKGLDVAGANVLT
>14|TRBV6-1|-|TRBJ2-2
ASSALSQDNTGGLF
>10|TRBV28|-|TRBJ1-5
ASTPPRGPHH
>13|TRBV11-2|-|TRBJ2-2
VSRVVARVSGELF
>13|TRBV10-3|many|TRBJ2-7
AISGTVRESIEQY
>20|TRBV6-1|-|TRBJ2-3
ASSPDGVRWGSAGARADTQY
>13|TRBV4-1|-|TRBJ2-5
ASNPDPGQQETHY
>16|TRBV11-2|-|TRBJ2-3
ASSLTTNGRAVRDKQY
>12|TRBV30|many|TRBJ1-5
AWSPGGGDQPQH
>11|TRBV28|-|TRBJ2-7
ASGLGSSYGQY
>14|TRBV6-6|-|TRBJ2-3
VSRPRATSLTDTQY